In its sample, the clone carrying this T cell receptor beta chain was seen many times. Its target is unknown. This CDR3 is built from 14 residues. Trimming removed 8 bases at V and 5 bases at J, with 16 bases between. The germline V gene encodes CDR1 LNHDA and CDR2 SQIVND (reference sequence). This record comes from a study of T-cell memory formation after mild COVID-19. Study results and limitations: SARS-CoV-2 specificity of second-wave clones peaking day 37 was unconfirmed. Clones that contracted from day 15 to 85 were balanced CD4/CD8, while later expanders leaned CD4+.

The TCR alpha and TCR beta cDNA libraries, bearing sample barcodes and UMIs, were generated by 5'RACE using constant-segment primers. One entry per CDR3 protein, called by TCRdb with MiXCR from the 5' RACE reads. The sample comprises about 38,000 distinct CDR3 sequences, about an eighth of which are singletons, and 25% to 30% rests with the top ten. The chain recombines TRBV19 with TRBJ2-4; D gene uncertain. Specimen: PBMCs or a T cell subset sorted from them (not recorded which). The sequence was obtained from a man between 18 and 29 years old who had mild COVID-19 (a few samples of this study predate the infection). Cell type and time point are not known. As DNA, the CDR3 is TGTGCCAGTCGTAGCCGTTTGAAGGAAAACATTCAGTACTTC. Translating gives CASRSRLKENIQYF.